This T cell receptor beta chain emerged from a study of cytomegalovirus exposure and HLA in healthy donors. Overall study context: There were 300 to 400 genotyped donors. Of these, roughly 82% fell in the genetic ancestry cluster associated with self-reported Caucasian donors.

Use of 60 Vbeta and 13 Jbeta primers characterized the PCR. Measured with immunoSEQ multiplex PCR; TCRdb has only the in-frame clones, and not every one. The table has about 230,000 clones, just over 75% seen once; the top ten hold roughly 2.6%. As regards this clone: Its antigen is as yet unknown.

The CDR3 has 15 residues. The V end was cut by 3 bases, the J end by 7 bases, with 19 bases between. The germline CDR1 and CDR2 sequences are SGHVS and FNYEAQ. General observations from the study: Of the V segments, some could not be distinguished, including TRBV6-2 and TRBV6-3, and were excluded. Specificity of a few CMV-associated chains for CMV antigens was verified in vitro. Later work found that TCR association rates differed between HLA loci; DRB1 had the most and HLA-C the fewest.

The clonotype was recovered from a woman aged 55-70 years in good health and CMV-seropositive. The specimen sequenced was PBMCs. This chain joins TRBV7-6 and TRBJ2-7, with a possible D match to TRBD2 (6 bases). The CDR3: CASSLGGRPMREQYF. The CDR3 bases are TGTGCCAGCAGCTTGGGGGGACGGCCGATGCGGGAGCAGTACTTC. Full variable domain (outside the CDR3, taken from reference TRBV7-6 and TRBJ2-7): GAGVSQSPRYKVTKRGQDVALRCDPISGHVSLYWYRQALGQGPEFLTYFNYEAQQDKSGLPNDRFSAERPEGSISTLTIQRTEQRDSAMYRCASSLGGRPMREQYFGPGTRLTVT.